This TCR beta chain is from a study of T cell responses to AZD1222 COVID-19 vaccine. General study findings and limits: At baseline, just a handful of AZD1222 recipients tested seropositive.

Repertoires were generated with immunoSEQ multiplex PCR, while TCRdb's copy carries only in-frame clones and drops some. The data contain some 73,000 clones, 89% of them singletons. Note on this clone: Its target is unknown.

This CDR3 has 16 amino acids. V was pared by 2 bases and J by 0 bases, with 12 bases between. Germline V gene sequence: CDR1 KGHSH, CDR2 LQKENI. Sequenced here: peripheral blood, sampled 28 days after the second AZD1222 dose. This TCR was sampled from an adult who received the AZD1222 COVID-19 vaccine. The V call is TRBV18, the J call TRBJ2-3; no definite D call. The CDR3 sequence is CASSPNKGGSTDTQYF. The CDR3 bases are TGTGCCAGCTCACCAAATAAGGGTGGAAGCACAGATACGCAGTATTTT. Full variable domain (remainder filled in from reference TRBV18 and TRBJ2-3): NAGVMQNPRHLVRRRGQEARLRCSPMKGHSHVYWYRQLPEEGLKFMVYLQKENIIDESGMPKERFSAEFPKEGPSILRIQQVVRGDSAAYFCASSPNKGGSTDTQYFGPGTRLTVL.